The 26 T cell receptor beta chains reported below all come from one sample, sequenced in a study of identical twins. TCRdb recomputed calls from the 5' RACE reads with MiXCR, one row per CDR3 protein. The data contain hundreds of thousands of distinct CDR3 sequences, 9% to 15% of them singletons. This same sample was also taken into another study, of yellow fever vaccine responses in identical twins.

Sequenced sample: PBMCs. The origin of the receptors is a young woman in good health.

The chain employs TRBV5-1 and TRBJ2-7, with TRBD2 as a possible D gene (5 bases). Germline lookup yields CDR1 SGHRS and CDR2 YFSETQ. V dropped 4 bases and J dropped 4 bases, with 15 bases sitting between them. The CDR3 spans 14 residues. The CDR3 loop is CASSQDGGWYEQYV. In DNA, the CDR3 is TGCGCCAGCAGCCAGGATGGAGGCTGGTACGAGCAGTACGTC.

This clonotype was counted only a few times. V usage is TRBV6-5 and J usage is TRBJ1-6; the D gene is possibly TRBD1 (5 bases). Per the germline V gene, CDR1 is MNHEY and CDR2 is SVGAGI. V lost 2 bases, J lost 9 bases, and 17 bases lay in between. CDR3 size: 16 residues. CDR3 region: CASSYAGGMGSSPLHF. DNA for the CDR3: TGTGCCAGCAGTTACGCGGGGGGTATGGGTAGTTCACCCCTCCACTTT.

This clonotype was seen a handful of times. This chain joins TRBV3-1 and TRBJ2-5; D is possibly TRBD2 (6 bases). CDR1 is LGHDT, CDR2 YNNKEL, per germline (reference sequence). This CDR3 is 14 amino acids long. Trimming removed 5 bases from V and 1 base from J, with 11 bases in between. The CDR3 DNA follows: TGTGCCAGCAGCAGACGGGAGTTCCAAGAGACCCAGTACTTC. It translates to CASSRREFQETQYF.

This clonotype was found many times. Relative to the germline gene, one junction end is altered; a read error may explain this. This chain joins TRBV6-1 and TRBJ2-5, with 7 bases fitting TRBD2. The CDR3 consists of 13 residues. Germline assignment: CDR1 MNHNS and CDR2 SASEGT. The CDR3 DNA sequence: TGTGCCAGCAGTAAAGCGGGGTGGGAGACCCAGTACTTC. Its translation: CASSKAGWETQYF.

This sequence joins TRBV14 and TRBJ2-1; perhaps TRBD1 as D (5 bases). The CDR3 totals 15 residues. The germline V and J ends were trimmed by 0 bases and 9 bases, with 15 bases remaining between them. The V gene's germline CDR1 is SGHDN and CDR2 FVKESK. This chain's CDR3 is CASSQDQTGSSEQFF. The CDR3 DNA reads TGTGCCAGCAGCCAAGATCAAACAGGTAGTAGTGAGCAGTTCTTC.

The genes are TRBV4-1 and TRBJ2-3; unclear D gene. Germline V gene sequence: CDR1 MGHRA, CDR2 YSYEKL. Trimming removed 4 bases from V and 2 bases from J, with 10 bases in between. The CDR3 contains 14 residues. The CDR3 loop reads CASSRKGLTDTQYF. In nucleotides, the CDR3 is TGCGCCAGCAGCCGAAAGGGCCTCACAGATACGCAGTATTTT.

V usage is TRBV2 and J usage is TRBJ2-7, with D perhaps matching TRBD1 or TRBD2 (5 bases each). CDR3 length equals 15 residues. Germline CDR1 is SNHLY and CDR2 is FYNNEI. The germline V and J ends were trimmed by 6 bases and 3 bases, with 18 bases remaining between them. The CDR3 DNA reads TGTGCCAGCAGCCCCTCGGGGCAGGGTCACTACGAGCAGTACTTC. Protein product: CASSPSGQGHYEQYF.

In its sample, this clonotype was seen a few times. This chain uses TRBV3-1 with TRBJ1-6, with no clear D. The CDR3 extends over 13 amino acids. V dropped 4 bases and J dropped 10 bases, with 11 bases sitting between them. Germline V gene data show CDR1 as LGHDT and CDR2 as YNNKEL (reference sequence). CDR3 nucleotides: TGTGCCAGCAGCCTCCTCCAGCAATCACCCCTCCACTTT. Protein sequence: CASSLLQQSPLHF. The entire variable domain, with the rest obtained from reference TRBV3-1 and TRBJ1-6, is as follows: DTAVSQTPKYLVTQMGNDKSIKCEQNLGHDTMYWYKQDSKKFLKIMFSYNNKELIINETVPNRFSPKSPDKAHLNLHINSLELGDSAVYFCASSLLQQSPLHFGNGTRLTVT.

This clonotype was counted between two and nine times. V usage is TRBV3-1 and J usage is TRBJ2-1, with TRBD1 matching over 7 bases. The germline CDR1 and CDR2 sequences are LGHDT and YNNKEL (reference sequence). After removal of 4 bases from V and 1 base from J, the junction contained 7 bases not matched to a gene. The CDR3 has 16 amino acids. Here the CDR3 DNA reads TGTGCCAGCAGCCCGGGACAGCAGGTTTCCTACAATGAGCAGTTCTTC. Translating gives CASSPGQQVSYNEQFF.

This clonotype was seen repeatedly, ten times or more. The chain combines TRBV28 with TRBJ1-2; D call uncertain. Germline lookup yields CDR1 MDHEN and CDR2 SYDVKM. This CDR3 has 11 residues. The V gene lost 8 bases and the J gene lost 6 bases, with 10 bases spanning the gap. CDR3 residues: CASLKGHGYTF. CDR3 DNA sequence: TGTGCCAGCCTAAAGGGTCATGGCTACACCTTC.

This clonotype has more than one count but fewer than ten. The chain has TRBV20-1 and TRBJ1-2; 9 positions match TRBD1. This CDR3 spans 13 amino acids. Looked up from germline, CDR1 is DFQATT and CDR2 is SNEGSKA (reference sequence). V lost 5 bases, J lost 8 bases, and 9 bases stayed unmatched. In DNA form, the CDR3 reads TGCAGTGCTCGCCGGGACAGGGTCACCGGCTACACCTTC. Protein: CSARRDRVTGYTF.

This clonotype was picked up many times. V and J are TRBV12-3 or TRBV12-4 and TRBJ2-4; 10 positions agree with TRBD2. This CDR3 is 18 amino acids long. Unmatched junction bases numbered 11, after V lost 4 bases and J lost 2 bases. CDR3 region: CASSSPSGSSGTKNIQYF. CDR3 sequence (DNA): TGTGCCAGCAGTTCGCCTAGCGGGAGTAGCGGGACCAAAAACATTCAGTACTTC.

This clonotype was counted between two and nine times. This chain joins TRBV19 and TRBJ2-3, with a weak D call TRBD1 (5 bases). The germline V gene has CDR1 LNHDA and CDR2 SQIVND (reference sequence). The length of the CDR3 is 16 residues. V was clipped by 3 bases and J by 3 bases, with 16 bases between them. Written as DNA, the CDR3 is TGTGCCAGTAGTATCCGACAGCTCCTAGGGACAGATACGCAGTATTTT. Its protein is CASSIRQLLGTDTQYF.

Many counts were recorded for this clonotype. The chain combines TRBV12-3 or TRBV12-4 with TRBJ1-2; tentatively, D is TRBD1 (6 bases). The CDR3 length is 13 residues. Trimming removed 7 bases at V and 9 bases at J, with 18 bases between. CDR3: CASNNLGDTRYTF. The CDR3 DNA reads as TGTGCCAGCAACAACCTTGGGGACACCCGCTACACCTTC.

The chain is built from TRBV7-9 and TRBJ2-3; TRBD2 matches 14 bases. The V and J ends lost 5 bases and 3 bases, in that order; junction bases with no gene match: 7. The CDR3 consists of 17 residues. Germline CDR1 reads SEHNR; CDR2 reads FQNEAQ (reference sequence). This chain's CDR3 is CASSGGLAGEETDTQYF. The CDR3 region has the DNA TGTGCCAGCAGCGGGGGACTAGCGGGAGAGGAGACAGATACGCAGTATTTT.

The rearrangement links TRBV20-1 to TRBJ2-7; TRBD2 matches at 9 bases. Looked up from germline, CDR1 is DFQATT and CDR2 is SNEGSKA (reference sequence). The V and J ends lost 0 bases and 5 bases, in that order; junction bases with no gene match: 8. The CDR3 runs 15 residues. The CDR3 nucleotides are TGCAGTGCTAGAGATTGGCGGGAGGGCCAAAACGAGCAGTACTTC. The encoded protein is CSARDWREGQNEQYF.

This clonotype has only a few counts. The rearrangement links TRBV13 to TRBJ2-3; no firm D call. V lost 4 bases to trimming and J lost 4 bases, with 12 bases between them. This CDR3 comprises 14 residues. Germline CDR1 PRHDT, CDR2 FYEKMQ (reference sequence). Here the CDR3 reads CASSSDAKPDTQYF. In nucleotides, the CDR3 is TGTGCCAGCAGCTCGGACGCAAAGCCAGATACGCAGTATTTT.

The chain employs TRBV20-1 and TRBJ1-6, with D unclear. This CDR3 is 13 amino acids long. V dropped 0 bases and J dropped 7 bases, with 7 bases sitting between them. Per the germline V gene, CDR1 is DFQATT and CDR2 is SNEGSKA (reference sequence). CDR3 residues: CSARDRPNSPLHF. CDR3 sequence (DNA): TGCAGTGCTAGAGACAGGCCAAATTCACCCCTCCACTTT.

This clonotype was picked up many times. The J gene is TRBJ1-1, the V gene TRBV3-1; D ambiguous. The CDR3 has 14 residues. Germline V gene data show CDR1 as LGHDT and CDR2 as YNNKEL (reference sequence). V was cut by 1 base and J by 1 base, with 7 bases left in between. The CDR3 nucleotides are TGTGCCAGCAGCCAAGGGGGAACGAACACTGAAGCTTTCTTT. Translating it yields CASSQGGTNTEAFF.

There are a few counts of this clonotype. The rearrangement joins TRBV12-5 to TRBJ1-1; weak D call: TRBD1 (5 bases). V was trimmed by 6 bases and J by 4 bases, leaving 9 bases between them. The V gene's germline CDR1 is LGHNT and CDR2 FRNRAP. The CDR3 has 12 residues. CDR3 DNA sequence: TGTGCTAGTGGCCGGGACGGCACTGAAGCTTTCTTT. This encodes CASGRDGTEAFF.

The chain recombines TRBV12-3 or TRBV12-4 with TRBJ2-1, with 14 bases lining up with TRBD2. V shed 1 base, J shed 2 bases, and the junction held 10 bases outside the gene matches. The CDR3 runs to 20 residues. DNA of the CDR3: TGTGCCAGCAGTTTAGACTCCGGACTAGCGGGAGGTCCCACCTACAATGAGCAGTTCTTC. Its protein product is CASSLDSGLAGGPTYNEQFF.

The chain carries TRBV28 and TRBJ2-5; D might be TRBD2 (6 bases). With 7 bases removed from V and 5 bases from J, the gap between germline ends came to 14 bases. CDR1 is MDHEN, CDR2 SYDVKM, per germline. The CDR3 has 13 amino acids. CDR3 region: CASTSRGSETQYF. DNA for the CDR3: TGTGCCAGCACCAGTCGGGGGTCGGAGACCCAGTACTTC.

This clonotype was found a few times. The chain joins TRBV4-1 to TRBJ2-2, with 9 bases matching TRBD1. This CDR3 spans 16 amino acids. Germline values: CDR1 MGHRA, CDR2 YSYEKL. The ends lost 3 bases at V and 4 bases at J; junction bases unmatched: 6. The CDR3 spells CASSQGTGKGTGELFF. As DNA, the CDR3 is TGCGCCAGCAGCCAGGGGACAGGGAAGGGCACCGGGGAGCTGTTTTTT.

This sequence joins TRBV6-1 and TRBJ1-5; D may be TRBD1 (5 bases). V was clipped by 5 bases and J by 4 bases, with 9 bases between them. This CDR3 region has 13 residues. Germline-derived CDR1 and CDR2 are MNHNS and SASEGT. CDR3 region: CASSKGPNQPQHF. In nucleotides, the CDR3 is TGTGCCAGCAGTAAGGGGCCTAATCAGCCCCAGCATTTT.

This clonotype has only a few counts. V and J are TRBV5-1 and TRBJ2-5, with D possibly TRBD1 on 6 matching bases. The V gene lost 4 bases and the J gene lost 2 bases, with 12 bases spanning the gap. This CDR3 contains 14 residues. Germline V gene sequence: CDR1 SGHRS, CDR2 YFSETQ. CDR3 protein: CASSAGQPQETQYF. The CDR3 DNA sequence: TGCGCCAGCAGCGCAGGACAGCCACAAGAGACCCAGTACTTC. Full variable domain (rest looked up from reference TRBV5-1 and TRBJ2-5): KAGVTQTPRYLIKTRGQQVTLSCSPISGHRSVSWYQQTPGQGLQFLFEYFSETQRNKGNFPGRFSGRQFSNSRSEMNVSTLELGDSALYLCASSAGQPQETQYFGPGTRLLVL.

This clonotype was seen more than once but under ten times. The rearrangement uses TRBV11-2 and TRBJ2-3, with TRBD1 as a possible D gene (6 bases). The germline CDR1 and CDR2 sequences are SGHAT and FQNNGV. CDR3 length: 15 residues. The V and J ends lost 5 bases and 3 bases respectively, with 15 bases between them. CDR3 coding DNA: TGTGCCAGCAGCACCACAGGGAGTAGAACAGATACGCAGTATTTT. Its protein product is CASSTTGSRTDTQYF.